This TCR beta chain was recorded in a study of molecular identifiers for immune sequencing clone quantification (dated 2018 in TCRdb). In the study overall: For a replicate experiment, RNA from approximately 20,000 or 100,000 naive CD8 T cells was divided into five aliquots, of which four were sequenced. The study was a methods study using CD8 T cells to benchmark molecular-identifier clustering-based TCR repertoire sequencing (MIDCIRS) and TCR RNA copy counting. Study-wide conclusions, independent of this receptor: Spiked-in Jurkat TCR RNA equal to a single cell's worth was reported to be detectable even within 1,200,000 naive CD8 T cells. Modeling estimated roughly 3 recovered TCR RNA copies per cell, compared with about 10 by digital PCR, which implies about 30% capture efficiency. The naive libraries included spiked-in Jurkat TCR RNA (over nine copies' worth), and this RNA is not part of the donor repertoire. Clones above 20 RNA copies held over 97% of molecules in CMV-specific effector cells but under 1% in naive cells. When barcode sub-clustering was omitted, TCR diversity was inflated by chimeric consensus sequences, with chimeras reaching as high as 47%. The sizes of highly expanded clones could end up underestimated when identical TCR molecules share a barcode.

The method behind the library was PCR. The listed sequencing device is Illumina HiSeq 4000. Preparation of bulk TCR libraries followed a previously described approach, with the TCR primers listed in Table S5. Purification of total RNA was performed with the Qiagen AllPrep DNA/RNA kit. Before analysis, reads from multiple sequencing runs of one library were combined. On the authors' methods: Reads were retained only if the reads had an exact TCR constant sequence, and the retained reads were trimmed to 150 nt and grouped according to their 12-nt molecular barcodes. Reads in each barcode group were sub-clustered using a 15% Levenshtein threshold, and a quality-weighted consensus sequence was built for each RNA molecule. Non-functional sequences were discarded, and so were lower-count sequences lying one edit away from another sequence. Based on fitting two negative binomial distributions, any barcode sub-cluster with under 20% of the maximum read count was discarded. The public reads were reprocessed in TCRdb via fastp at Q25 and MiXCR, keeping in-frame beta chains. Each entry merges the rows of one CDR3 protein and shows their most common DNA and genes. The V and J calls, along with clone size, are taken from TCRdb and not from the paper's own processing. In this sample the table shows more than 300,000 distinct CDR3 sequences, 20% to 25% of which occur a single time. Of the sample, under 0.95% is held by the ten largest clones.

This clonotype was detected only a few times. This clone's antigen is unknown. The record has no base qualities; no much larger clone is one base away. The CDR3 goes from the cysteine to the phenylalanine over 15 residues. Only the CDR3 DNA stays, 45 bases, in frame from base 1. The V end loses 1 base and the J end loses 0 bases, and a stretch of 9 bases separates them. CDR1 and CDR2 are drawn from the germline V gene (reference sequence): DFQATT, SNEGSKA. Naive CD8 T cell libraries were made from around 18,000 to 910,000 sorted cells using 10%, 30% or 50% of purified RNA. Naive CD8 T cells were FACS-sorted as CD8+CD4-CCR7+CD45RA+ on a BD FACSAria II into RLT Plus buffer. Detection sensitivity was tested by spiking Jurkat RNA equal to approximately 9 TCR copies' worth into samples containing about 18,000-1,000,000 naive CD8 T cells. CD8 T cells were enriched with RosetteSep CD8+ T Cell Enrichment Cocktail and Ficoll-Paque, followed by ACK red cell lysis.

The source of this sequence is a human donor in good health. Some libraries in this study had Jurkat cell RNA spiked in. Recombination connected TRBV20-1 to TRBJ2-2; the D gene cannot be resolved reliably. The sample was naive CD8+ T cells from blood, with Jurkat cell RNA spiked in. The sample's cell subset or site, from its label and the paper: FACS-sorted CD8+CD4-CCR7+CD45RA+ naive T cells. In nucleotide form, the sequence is TGCAGTGCTAGAGTGGGTGGGACGAACACCGGGGAGCTGTTTTTT. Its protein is CSARVGGTNTGELFF.